These 16 T cell receptor beta chains share one sample of origin, sequenced in a study of T cells after yellow fever vaccination. TCRdb re-analysed the 5' RACE reads in MiXCR, keeping a single row per CDR3 protein. The data show around 350,000 distinct CDR3 sequences, approximately 10% seen once. Here the sequenced sample was PBMCs, taken on the day of the first yellow fever vaccination. These TCRs come from a man younger than 30 who received the YFV17D yellow fever vaccine.

Only a few counts were recorded for this clonotype. The chain combines TRBV29-1 with TRBJ1-4; 9 bases align to TRBD1. Trimming cost V 6 bases and J 8 bases; bases outside gene matches: 4. CDR3 length: 12 residues. Germline V lookup: CDR1 SQVTM, CDR2 ANQGSEA. The CDR3: CSVGQGREKLFF. CDR3 DNA sequence: TGCAGCGTGGGACAGGGACGCGAAAAACTGTTTTTT.

The chain links TRBV30 to TRBJ2-7, with D possibly matching TRBD2 (6 bases). The CDR3 is 13 amino acids. V was trimmed by 6 bases and J by 7 bases, leaving 19 bases between them. CDR1 is GTSNPN and CDR2 is SVGIG in the germline V gene (reference sequence). Here the CDR3 DNA reads TGTGCCTGCTGGACGGGACTGTACCCGGAGCAGTACTTC. Amino acids: CACWTGLYPEQYF.

This clonotype was counted a few times. This chain uses TRBV4-1 with TRBJ2-6; no firm D call. This CDR3 is built from 16 residues. Germline CDR1 and CDR2: MGHRA and YSYEKL. Trimming shortened V by 4 bases and J by 4 bases, and 14 bases separated the two germline ends. The CDR3 is CASSRIRSSGANVLTF. The DNA for the CDR3 is TGCGCCAGCAGCCGCATCCGGAGTTCAGGGGCCAACGTCCTGACTTTC.

This chain joins TRBV7-9 and TRBJ2-1, with D perhaps being TRBD1 or TRBD2 (5 bases each). This CDR3 contains 17 residues. Trimming took 5 bases from V and 4 from J, leaving 21 bases between them. Germline-derived CDR1 and CDR2 are SEHNR and FQNEAQ (reference sequence). This chain's CDR3 is CASSPSGDPHQYNEQFF. The CDR3 DNA reads TGTGCCAGCAGCCCGTCTGGGGACCCCCACCAGTACAATGAGCAGTTCTTC.

This clonotype was counted between two and nine times. V and J are TRBV5-1 and TRBJ2-1; unclear D gene. V lost 4 bases to trimming and J lost 5 bases, with 13 bases between them. The CDR3 totals 14 residues. CDR1 SGHRS and CDR2 YFSETQ come from the germline V gene. The CDR3 is CASSARVEDNEQFF. DNA of the CDR3: TGCGCCAGCAGCGCTAGGGTCGAGGACAATGAGCAGTTCTTC.

The chain links TRBV7-9 to TRBJ2-7; tentative D call: TRBD2 (5 bases). V was shortened by 5 bases and J by 4 bases, with 21 bases between the two germline ends. CDR3 length: 16 residues. CDR1 and CDR2 from the germline V gene are SEHNR and FQNEAQ (reference sequence). In DNA, the CDR3 is TGTGCCAGCAGCGACACGGGGATTGCTCGAACTTACGAGCAGTACTTC. This encodes CASSDTGIARTYEQYF.

In its sample, this clonotype was seen many times. The V and J genes are TRBV7-3 and TRBJ2-2, with TRBD2 matching 9 bases. The trim removed 5 bases at V and 6 bases at J, leaving 13 bases unmatched. Germline V gives CDR1 SGHTA, CDR2 FQGTGA. The CDR3 has 17 residues. The DNA for the CDR3 is TGTGCCAGCAGCCCCGAATTGGGGCTAGCGGGGCCCGGGGAGCTGTTTTTT. Translating gives CASSPELGLAGPGELFF.

The chain joins TRBV5-1 to TRBJ2-1; 8 bases fit TRBD1. V lost 4 bases, J lost 4 bases, and 7 bases stayed unmatched. This CDR3 is 15 amino acids long. CDR1 and CDR2 (germline): SGHRS, YFSETQ. Here the CDR3 DNA reads TGCGCCAGCAGCCACGGACGGACAGGGTACAATGAGCAGTTCTTC. It specifies CASSHGRTGYNEQFF.

The rearrangement joins TRBV20-1 to TRBJ2-7; 8 positions match TRBD2. This CDR3 has 14 amino acids. The junction had 5 bases not matched to a gene; V was cut back by 1 base and J by 3 bases. Germline V gene sequence: CDR1 DFQATT, CDR2 SNEGSKA (reference sequence). The CDR3 is CSARGGGLNYEQYF. CDR3 nucleotide sequence: TGCAGTGCTAGAGGCGGGGGGTTGAACTACGAGCAGTACTTC.

This clonotype was recorded many times. The rearrangement links TRBV20-1 to TRBJ2-1, with TRBD2 identical over 7 bases. The CDR3 length is 13 residues. V was pared by 4 bases and J by 4 bases, with 4 bases of the junction left unmatched. Germline CDR1 DFQATT, CDR2 SNEGSKA (reference sequence). For the CDR3, the DNA is TGCAGTGCTATGGGAGGGCTATACAATGAGCAGTTCTTC. This gives the protein CSAMGGLYNEQFF.

This clonotype showed up just a few times. V and J are TRBV24-1 and TRBJ1-5, with 8 bases aligning to TRBD1. The CDR3 loop spans 14 amino acids. V was pared by 6 bases and J by 7 bases, with 7 bases of the junction left unmatched. Germline CDR1 is KGHDR and CDR2 is SFDVKD. CDR3 sequence (DNA): TGTGCCACCAGTCCACAGGGGGTCGAACAGCCCCAGCATTTT. Amino acid sequence: CATSPQGVEQPQHF.

This clonotype was observed a few times. The chain carries TRBV7-9 and TRBJ2-1; the D is unclear. Germline loops: CDR1 SEHNR, CDR2 FQNEAQ (reference sequence). CDR3 length equals 13 residues. V shed 6 bases and J shed 5 bases, with 11 bases lying between them. DNA of the CDR3: TGTGCCAGCAGTTGGCTAAGAAACAATGAGCAGTTCTTC. Protein: CASSWLRNNEQFF.

The J gene is TRBJ2-5, the V gene TRBV6-5, with D uncertain. The V and J ends lost 2 bases and 5 bases respectively, with 12 bases between them. In germline, CDR1 is MNHEY, CDR2 SVGAGI. The CDR3 totals 14 residues. CDR3 DNA: TGTGCCAGCAGTTACAGGGCAGTAGGGGAGACCCAGTACTTC. It codes for CASSYRAVGETQYF.

The V call is TRBV5-5, the J call TRBJ2-7; D is unclear. V was pared by 1 base and J by 0 bases, with 11 bases between. Germline V lookup: CDR1 SGHKS, CDR2 YYEKEE (reference sequence). The CDR3 extends over 15 amino acids. The CDR3 DNA sequence: TGTGCCAGCAGCTTGTTAACCCAGCCCTCCTACGAGCAGTACGTC. Its translation is CASSLLTQPSYEQYV.

In its sample, this clonotype was seen a few times. The V gene is TRBV29-1, the J gene TRBJ2-4; TRBD2 is a possible D gene (6 bases). Germline-derived CDR1 and CDR2 are SQVTM and ANQGSEA. V shed 2 bases and J shed 6 bases, with 11 bases lying between them. The length of the CDR3 is 13 residues. CDR3 DNA sequence: TGCAGCGTTGAACGAGGGAGGAGAAACATTCAGTACTTC. It is translated as CSVERGRRNIQYF.

The sample holds a few counts of this clonotype. The chain employs TRBV6-5 and TRBJ2-2; D gene uncertain. The ends were cut back, 2 bases at V and 4 bases at J, with 8 bases in the middle. The CDR3 totals 14 residues. Looked up from germline, CDR1 is MNHEY and CDR2 is SVGAGI. DNA for the CDR3: TGTGCCAGCAGTTACGTGGGTAGCACCGGGGAGCTGTTTTTT. Translation: CASSYVGSTGELFF.